The rows below give T cell receptor beta chains drawn from one sample of a study of T-cell reconstitution after alpha-beta-depleted transplantation in children. TCRdb passed the PCR reads through MiXCR, listing each CDR3 protein once. The table includes more than 150,000 distinct CDR3 sequences, roughly 6.8% detected once. Sequenced here: PBMCs from the stem cell graft donor, sampled from the stem cell graft. These receptors all stem from a human donor who donated a stem cell graft to a child with Wiskott-Aldrich syndrome. Both conserved end residues are part of each CDR3. D genes are given only for firm matches. Rows give clone size only sometimes, using once, few, many, or a class for an expanded clone.

>TRBV28|-|few|TRBJ2-2
TGTGCCAGCACTCCAAACACCGGGGAGCTGTTTTTT
CASTPNTGELFF
>TRBV5-1|-|many|TRBJ2-5
TGCGCCAGCAGCACATCCGGACAGCCAGATAGGGCCCAGTACTTC
CASSTSGQPDRAQYF
>TRBV6-1|-|many|TRBJ1-5
TGTGCCAGCAGTGTTTGGAGCAATCAGCCCCAGCATTTT
CASSVWSNQPQHF
>TRBV24-1|-|-|TRBJ2-1
TGTGCCACCAGTGGAGCCCGGCGCTACAATGAGCAGTTCTTC
CATSGARRYNEQFF
>TRBV20-1|TRBD2|many|TRBJ2-3
TGCAGTGCGAAGCGGGACCCAACGGTAGATACGCAGTATTTT
CSAKRDPTVDTQYF
>TRBV18|-|-|TRBJ2-3
TGTGCCAGCTCACCACAATCGGCTTATATCAGCACAGATACGCAGTATTTT
CASSPQSAYISTDTQYF
>TRBV28|-|few|TRBJ2-1
TGTGCCAGCAGTTTATCTTTCCCCGGGTACAATGAGCAGTTCTTC
CASSLSFPGYNEQFF
>TRBV20-1|TRBD2|many|TRBJ2-3
TGCAGTGCTAGAGAACGACTAGCGGGTAGCACAGATACGCAGTATTTT
CSARERLAGSTDTQYF
>TRBV12-3/TRBV12-4|-|many|TRBJ2-1
TGTGCCAGCAGTTTAGGTCGGATCTCCTACAATGAGCAGTTCTTC
CASSLGRISYNEQFF
>TRBV27|-|few|TRBJ1-1
TGTGCCAGCAGTTTATCGCTCGGATTGAACACTGAAGCTTTCTTT
CASSLSLGLNTEAFF
>TRBV7-9|-|-|TRBJ2-3
TGTGCCAGCAGCTCTCCGGTTATAGAAGGAACGCAGTATTTT
CASSSPVIEGTQYF
>TRBV7-9|TRBD1|few|TRBJ2-7
TGTGCCGGAGGCAGGACAGGGATTCCCTACGAGCAGTACTTC
CAGGRTGIPYEQYF
>TRBV2|TRBD1|many|TRBJ1-1
TGTGCCAGCAGTGATCAGGGGGTAGGAACTGAAGCTTTCTTT
CASSDQGVGTEAFF
>TRBV12-3/TRBV12-4|-|many|TRBJ2-1
TGTGCCAGCAGTTTTATTAGTGAGCAGTTCTTC
CASSFISEQFF
>TRBV28|TRBD1|many|TRBJ1-1
TGTGCCAGCAGACGACAGGGATTAGGTGAAGCTTTCTTT
CASRRQGLGEAFF
>TRBV27|TRBD1|many|TRBJ2-1
TGTGCCAGCAGTTACGGACAGGGAAGATTTTACAATGAGCAGTTCTTC
CASSYGQGRFYNEQFF
>TRBV29-1|-|-|TRBJ1-2
TGCAGCGTTGAGAGGCAGGGACGATATGGCTACACCTTC
CSVERQGRYGYTF
>TRBV5-1|TRBD1|few|TRBJ1-1
TGCGCCAGCTCTTGGGCAGGGGGCGTGAACACTGAAGCTTTCTTT
CASSWAGGVNTEAFF
>TRBV6-1|-|many|TRBJ1-1
TGTGCCAGCAGTGGGGCGGGGTGGTTGAACACTGAAGCTTTCTTT
CASSGAGWLNTEAFF
>TRBV7-2|TRBD1|many|TRBJ1-2
TGTGCCAGCAGCCTCGGACAGGAATATGGCTACACCTTC
CASSLGQEYGYTF
>TRBV10-3|TRBD1|many|TRBJ2-2
TGTGCCATCAGTTCCATCAGGGGGACGGGACAGGGCGCCTATTACACCGGGGAGCTGTTTTTT
CAISSIRGTGQGAYYTGELFF
>TRBV7-6|-|-|TRBJ2-3
TGTGCCAGCAGCCGGGACGTGACAGATACGCAGTATTTT
CASSRDVTDTQYF
>TRBV6-1|-|many|TRBJ1-4
TGTGCCAGCAGTGACCACCCGACCTCGGTCCCTAATGAAAAACTGTTTTTT
CASSDHPTSVPNEKLFF
>TRBV14|-|-|TRBJ1-2
TGTGCCAGCAGCCCTAAATTCTCGACAGCGCGAGGCTACACCTTC
CASSPKFSTARGYTF
>TRBV28|TRBD1|many|TRBJ1-1
TGTGCCAGCACCGGGACAGGGAAGGTTGAAGCTTTCTTT
CASTGTGKVEAFF
>TRBV5-1|-|many|TRBJ1-1
TGCGCCAGCAGCTACAGGGAGGCCCCTGAAGCTTTCTTT
CASSYREAPEAFF
>TRBV20-1|TRBD2|many|TRBJ2-7
TGCAGTGCTAGAGGGACTAGCGGGAGGTACGAGCAGTACTTC
CSARGTSGRYEQYF
>TRBV3-1|TRBD1|many|TRBJ2-5
TGTGCCAGCAGCCTTGATAAGGACAGGAGGTCCCAGTACTTC
CASSLDKDRRSQYF
>TRBV12-3/TRBV12-4|-|many|TRBJ1-5
TGTGCCAGCAAGATTGACACCGGTGGGCCCCAGCATTTT
CASKIDTGGPQHF
>TRBV11-2|-|few|TRBJ2-3
TGTGCCAGCAGCTTAGGGTTCGAAGATACGCAGTATTTT
CASSLGFEDTQYF